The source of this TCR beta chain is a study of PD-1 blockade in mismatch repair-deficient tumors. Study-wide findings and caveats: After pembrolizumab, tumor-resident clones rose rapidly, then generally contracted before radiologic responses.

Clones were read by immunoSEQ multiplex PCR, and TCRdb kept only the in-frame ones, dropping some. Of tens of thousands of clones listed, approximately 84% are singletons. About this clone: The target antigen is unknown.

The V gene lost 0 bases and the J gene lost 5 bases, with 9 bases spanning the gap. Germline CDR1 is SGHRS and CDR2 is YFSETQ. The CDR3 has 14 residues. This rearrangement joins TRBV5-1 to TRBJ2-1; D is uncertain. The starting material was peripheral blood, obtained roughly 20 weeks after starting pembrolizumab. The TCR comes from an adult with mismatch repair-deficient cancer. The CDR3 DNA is TGCGCCAGCAGCTTGGAGTCGGCGAACAATGAGCAGTTCTTC. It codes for CASSLESANNEQFF.